This entry is about one TCR beta chain. Its antigen is not identified. As every portion of the isolated RNA was reverse transcribed, the sequencing read expressed TCRB transcripts. Produced via immunoSEQ multiplex PCR; TCRdb's table is partial and in-frame only. Of under 300,000 clones in the sample, roughly 14% are singletons; the top ten hold about 0.02%. This sample was included in a study of beta chain features in type 1 diabetes. The CDR3 is 16 amino acids. Germline V gene data show CDR1 as SGHDN and CDR2 as FVKESK. Trimming shortened V by 6 bases and J by 6 bases, and 18 bases separated the two germline ends. Regarding the study as a whole: Fewer insertions but more deletions were seen at VDJ junctions in type 1 diabetes patients. When Type 1 diabetes patients were examined, their TCRB CDR3s proved moderately but significantly shorter in all four CD4+ subsets.

This chain uses TRBV14 with TRBJ1-6; D may be TRBD1 (5 bases). Material for sequencing was naive CD4+ T cells from blood. The clonotype originates from a man aged 30 to 45 with type 1 diabetes. CDR3 coding DNA: TGTGCCAGCAGTACTGGTGGGGGGGTTGGTAATTCACCCCTCCACTTT. Translating it yields CASSTGGGVGNSPLHF.